This T cell receptor (beta chain) was sequenced during a study of cytomegalovirus exposure and HLA in healthy donors (dated by TCRdb to about 2017). Notes on the research overall: According to an earlier analysis of 550 to 700 of the donors, about 190 million T cells yielded 90 million to 140 million unique TCR beta sequences and around 300 Gb of sequence data. An early release covering 500 to 750 HLA-typed donors comprised around 300 gigabases of sequencing data and around 80 million unique TCR sequences. Among the roughly 400 genotyped donors, approximately 81% belonged to the genetic ancestry cluster associated with self-reported Caucasian donors. The study was designed to test whether signatures of past pathogen exposure could be identified by cataloging public T cell receptors. Using immunosequencing, the study profiled T cell repertoires from some 670 subjects and related those repertoires to cytomegalovirus serostatus. In addition to the first cohort of roughly 700 subjects, a separate validation cohort of 120 different subjects was used. To predict cytomegalovirus infection status, the study combined high-throughput TCR immunosequencing, statistical association of individual TCRs with disease status, and machine learning. To study patterns of TCR occurrence, a later analysis re-analyzed previously published TCR beta repertoires from 666 donors and added high-resolution HLA genotyping. Rather than drawing on any new phenotypic data, the later analysis identified candidate immune exposures from TCR beta sequences and the way those sequences occurred across donors. To decide whether each TCR beta V gene segment behaved as functional or pseudogenic, an earlier analysis of some 540 of the donors relied on high-throughput TCR beta sequencing. Alongside the repertoire data, information on donor age, sex, ethnicity and CMV serostatus was compiled. In a later genetic analysis, genome-wide SNP genotypes for about 60% of the 666 donors were used, and that subset was treated as a discovery cohort. All discovery cohort repertoires had been generated on a single sequencing platform. HLA typing covered class I and class II loci at four-digit resolution. The number of donors typed differed by locus, with roughly 620-630 for A, B, C, DRB1 and DQB1, roughly 520 for DQA1, under 610 for DPA1, and around 450 for DPB1. Roughly 5 DR-DQ haplotypes were handled as single units for association and clustering because linkage in the cohort was strong. Among some 410 genotyped donors of the cohort, an average of approximately 240,000 unique TCR beta nucleotide sequences was sequenced per donor, of which about 20% were non-productive.

Libraries were constructed by the immunoSEQ multiplex PCR assay. For the multiplex PCR, a mixture combining 60 forward primers for TCR Vbeta segments and 13 reverse primers for TCR Jbeta segments was used. A multiplex PCR assay on genomic DNA amplified the CDR3 region of rearranged TCR beta genes. On the Illumina HiSeq System, the amplified TCR beta libraries were sequenced as 87-base-pair reads. Concerning the study's data processing: Across the 670 or so repertoires, a later analysis counted approximately 75 million unique TCR beta chains, roughly 11 million of which were shared by at least two donors. Raw reads were error-corrected and collapsed into unique sequences by a nearest-neighbor algorithm in which closely related sequences were merged to remove PCR and sequencing errors. To assign V, D and J gene segments, CDR3 sequences were aligned to IMGT reference sequences. Each retained sequence needed at least a six-nucleotide match to both a V gene segment and a J gene segment. Rearrangements were called productive when the CDR3 lacked stop codons and stayed in frame with V and J; all others were non-productive. CDR3 was defined by IMGT convention, running from the second conserved V-encoded cysteine to the conserved J-encoded phenylalanine. The earlier analysis of roughly 590 of the donors excluded sequences that lacked an unambiguous match to a single V gene segment. An earlier analysis of just under 600 of the donors called V segments functional above 56.7% productive rearrangements and segregating when the between-donor standard deviation exceeded 5%. A statistical classification framework was built for diagnosing cytomegalovirus status from the catalog of TCR beta chain sequences. In a later analysis, V and J genes were assigned by comparing TCR nucleotide sequences against IMGT/GENE-DB human TR gene sequences. In a later analysis, CDR3 sequences and most-parsimonious VDJ recombination scenarios were assigned using the TCRdist pipeline. In a later analysis, each TCR beta chain was defined by its CDR3 amino acid sequence together with its V-gene family, and reads lacking a unique V-gene family were excluded. To address suspected cross-contamination and a sequencing artifact, a later analysis removed around 600 highly shared, low-generation-probability nucleotide sequences. In a later analysis, a clonal expansion index was calculated for each public chain from normalized within-repertoire ranks of inferred template counts. In a later analysis, generation probabilities were computed with a VDJ recombination model fitted to out-of-frame rearrangements, and the resulting probabilities were checked against IGoR. In a later analysis, hypergeometric tests were used to score TCR-TCR, TCR-HLA and TCR-CMV co-occurrence, with a repertoire-size bias correction applied to TCR pairs. In a later analysis, false discovery rates were estimated by permuting HLA or CMV assignments 20 times. In a later analysis, co-occurring TCRs were grouped using DBSCAN, with TCRdist sequence similarity added in when clustering inside HLA-allele-positive subsets. Co-occurrence clustering excluded repertoires with fewer than 30,000 or more than 120,000 public chains, plus five with anomalous nucleotide sharing. TCRdb took over this immuneACCESS table, retaining in-frame rearrangements with V and J assigned. Such tables are incomplete; in checked studies, under half of the missing clones stem from an unresolved V gene, and the remainder is unexplained. The D gene and trimming were derived from the DNA, and the V and J assignments and clone size from that table. The sample table includes around 210,000 clones. The ten most abundant clones make up around 0.95% of the sample.

In the germline V gene, CDR1 corresponds to LGHNT and CDR2 to FRNRAP. The CDR3 spans 13 residues, from the cysteine through the phenylalanine. Only the CDR3 DNA stays, 39 bases, in frame from base 1. Trimming removed 3 bases from V and 10 bases from J, leaving 15 bases between the germline ends. Study-level results and caveats: In a later analysis, HLA-associated TCR beta chains were found to be more clonally expanded and to have lower generation probabilities than equally common non-associated chains. While some public TCRs were present in many individuals, most TCR sequences turned up only very rarely across donors. Three of the identified cytomegalovirus-associated TCR beta chains were confirmed in vitro to be specific for cytomegalovirus antigens. For the cohort, immune exposure information was limited to CMV serostatus. In a later analysis, TCR association rates were found to vary across HLA loci, with the most associated TCRs seen for DRB1 alleles and the fewest for HLA-C alleles. Sequencing depth was assumed to be roughly uniform across donors in the presence/absence analyses, though that assumption may not hold. According to a later analysis, most CMV-associated TCR beta chains appeared to be HLA-restricted, and the HLA associations seemed to be driven largely by CMV exposure. The sequencing pipeline was judged likely to have produced a cluster of highly shared sequence variants as a technical artifact. Because some donors lacked HLA typing at each locus, the association tests relied only on the typed subset. In a later genetic analysis, a missense DCLRE1C variant was associated with V-gene and J-gene trimming of TCR beta chains, and the association was replicated in an independent cohort. About 17 rarely observed V segments, including chromosome 9 orphons, were excluded from the earlier analysis of approximately 500 of the donors because counts were too low. According to the authors, the approach could potentially be generalized to other disease states and immunological phenotypes. The cohort was sequenced for TCR beta chains only, and without alpha or paired-chain data the features that could be detected were limited. Because the 87-base-pair reads could not distinguish some IMGT-functional V segments, including TRBV6-2 and TRBV6-3, those segments were excluded. Broadly in line with IMGT annotations, most TCR beta V segments showed up in productive rearrangements about 87% or about 30% of the time in an earlier analysis of 450 to 750 of the donors. A further reported finding was that TCR beta sequences accurately predicted the HLA-A and HLA-B alleles for most subjects in the first cohort. In a later analysis, several top co-occurrence clusters were reported to appear linked to parvovirus B19, influenza, CMV and Epstein-Barr virus. The study gave a list of more than 150 TCR beta chains associated with cytomegalovirus. According to a later genetic analysis, donors in an Asian-associated ancestry cluster had fewer N-insertions in productive TCRs than the approximately 630-donor mean. At a false discovery rate of 0.05, a later analysis linked around 17,000 TCR beta sequences to specific HLA alleles. Linkage disequilibrium might explain the correlated functional status among segregating V segments, but an unknown experimental factor could not be excluded. Assigning TCR associations to individual alleles was difficult when HLA alleles, especially DR and DQ, strongly co-occurred. Cytomegalovirus status was reported to be diagnosed by the classifier with high specificity and sensitivity in both the original and validation cohorts.

The cohort was made up of 650 to 700 healthy bone marrow donors. All cohort members were sampled while nominally healthy, although unrecorded immune exposures were likely present. The donor was CMV seropositive and belonged to the group of about 290 seropositive cohort members. Each donor provided a peripheral blood sample, and peripheral blood mononuclear cells were used for TCR beta sequencing. The Qiagen DNeasy Blood Extraction Kit was used to extract genomic DNA from the blood cell samples. A word on this clone: Its antigen is still unknown.

The sequenced sample consisted of PBMCs. The receptor comes from a woman younger than 45 in good health and CMV-seropositive. In this chain, TRBV12-5 is recombined with TRBJ1-1; no D gene can be assigned with confidence. CDR3 loop: CASGLSGSELAFF. In nucleotide form, the sequence is TGTGCTAGTGGTTTATCGGGGAGTGAATTAGCTTTCTTT.